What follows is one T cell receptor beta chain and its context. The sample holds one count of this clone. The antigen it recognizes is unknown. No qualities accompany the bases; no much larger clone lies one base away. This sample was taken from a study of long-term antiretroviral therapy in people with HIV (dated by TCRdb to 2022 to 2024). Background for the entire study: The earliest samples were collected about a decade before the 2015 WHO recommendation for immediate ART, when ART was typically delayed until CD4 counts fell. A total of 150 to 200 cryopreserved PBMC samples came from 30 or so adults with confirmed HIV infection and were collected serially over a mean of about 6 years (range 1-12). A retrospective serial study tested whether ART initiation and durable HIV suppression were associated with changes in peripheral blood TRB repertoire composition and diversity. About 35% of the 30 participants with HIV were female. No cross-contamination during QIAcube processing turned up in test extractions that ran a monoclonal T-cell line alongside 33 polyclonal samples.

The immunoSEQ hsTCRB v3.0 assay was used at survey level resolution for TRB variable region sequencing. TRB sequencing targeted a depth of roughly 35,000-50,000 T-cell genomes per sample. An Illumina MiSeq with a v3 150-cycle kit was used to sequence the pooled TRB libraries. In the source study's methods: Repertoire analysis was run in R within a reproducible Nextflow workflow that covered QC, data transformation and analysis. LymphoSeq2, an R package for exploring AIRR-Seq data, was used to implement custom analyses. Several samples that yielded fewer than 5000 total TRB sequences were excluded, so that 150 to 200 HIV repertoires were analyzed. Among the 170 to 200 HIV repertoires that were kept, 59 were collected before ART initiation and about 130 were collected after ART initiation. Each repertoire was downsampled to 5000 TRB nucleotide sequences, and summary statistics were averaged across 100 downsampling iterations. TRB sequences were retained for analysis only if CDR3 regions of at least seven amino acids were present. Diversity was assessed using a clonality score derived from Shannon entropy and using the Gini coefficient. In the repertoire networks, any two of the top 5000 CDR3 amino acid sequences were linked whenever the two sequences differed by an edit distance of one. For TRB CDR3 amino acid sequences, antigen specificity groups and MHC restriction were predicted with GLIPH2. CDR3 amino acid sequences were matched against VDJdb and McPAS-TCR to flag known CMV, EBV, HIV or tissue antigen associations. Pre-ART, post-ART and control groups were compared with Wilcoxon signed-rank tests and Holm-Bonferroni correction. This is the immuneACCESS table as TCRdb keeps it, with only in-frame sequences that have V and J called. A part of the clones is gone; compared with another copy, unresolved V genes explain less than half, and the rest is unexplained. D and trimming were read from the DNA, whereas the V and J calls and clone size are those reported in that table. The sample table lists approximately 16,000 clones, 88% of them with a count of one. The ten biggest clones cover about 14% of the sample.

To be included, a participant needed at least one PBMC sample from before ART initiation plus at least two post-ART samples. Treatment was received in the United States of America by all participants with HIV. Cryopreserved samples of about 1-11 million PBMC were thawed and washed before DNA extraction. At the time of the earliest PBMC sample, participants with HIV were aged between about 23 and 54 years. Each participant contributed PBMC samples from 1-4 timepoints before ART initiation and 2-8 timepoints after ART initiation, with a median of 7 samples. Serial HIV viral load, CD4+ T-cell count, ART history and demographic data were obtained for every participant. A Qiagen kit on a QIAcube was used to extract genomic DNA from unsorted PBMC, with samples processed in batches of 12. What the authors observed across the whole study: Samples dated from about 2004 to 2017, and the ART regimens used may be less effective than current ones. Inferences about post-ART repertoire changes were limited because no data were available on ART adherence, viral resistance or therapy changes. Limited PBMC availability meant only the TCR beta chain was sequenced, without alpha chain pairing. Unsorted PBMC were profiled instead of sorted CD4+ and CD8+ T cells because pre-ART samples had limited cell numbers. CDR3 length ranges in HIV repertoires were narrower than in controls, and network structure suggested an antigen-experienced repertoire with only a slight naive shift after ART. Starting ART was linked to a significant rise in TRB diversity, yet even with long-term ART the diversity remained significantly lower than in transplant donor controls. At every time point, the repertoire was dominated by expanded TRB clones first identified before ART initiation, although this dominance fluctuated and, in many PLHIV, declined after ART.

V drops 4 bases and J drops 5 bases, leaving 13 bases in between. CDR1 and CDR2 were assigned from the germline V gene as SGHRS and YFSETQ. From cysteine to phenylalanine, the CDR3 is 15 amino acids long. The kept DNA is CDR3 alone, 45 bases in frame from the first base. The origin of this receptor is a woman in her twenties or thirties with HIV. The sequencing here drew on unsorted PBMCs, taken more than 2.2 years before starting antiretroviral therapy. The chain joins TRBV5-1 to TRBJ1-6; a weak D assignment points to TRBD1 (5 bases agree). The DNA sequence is TGCGCCAGCAGCCCGGTGGGGACTAATAATTCACCCCTCCACTTT. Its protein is CASSPVGTNNSPLHF.